These T cell receptor beta chains were read from a single sample in a study of T cells in Graves' hyperthyroidism and ophthalmopathy. MiXCR, applied by TCRdb to the multiplex PCR reads, yields one record per CDR3 protein. The sample gives roughly 660,000 distinct CDR3 sequences, around 15% of which show up once; 15% to 19% is in the top ten. The source material was blood. Receptors were obtained from a man aged 45-65 years with Graves' hyperthyroidism. Both conserved end residues are part of each CDR3. The D gene is left open where the match is weak. Clone size, where shown, is once, few, many, or a class for clones that have expanded.

-	-	TRBV29-1	TRBJ2-5	CSVGRGQETQYF	TGCAGCGTGGGACGGGGGCAAGAGACCCAGTACTTC
-	-	TRBV6-1	TRBJ2-3	CASSSGGEADTQYF	TGTGCCAGCAGCTCAGGGGGGGAGGCAGATACGCAGTATTTT
few	TRBD2	TRBV19	TRBJ2-2	CASQTSGSSSLNTGELFF	TGTGCCAGCCAGACTAGCGGGAGTAGTTCGTTGAACACCGGGGAGCTGTTTTTT
-	-	TRBV30	TRBJ1-1	CAWSVRAPGTEAFF	TGTGCCTGGAGTGTACGAGCCCCGGGGACTGAAGCTTTCTTT
many	TRBD1	TRBV5-1	TRBJ2-3	CASSRQGERADTQYF	TGCGCCAGCAGCCGACAGGGGGAGAGGGCGGATACGCAGTATTTT
many	TRBD1	TRBV11-2	TRBJ1-3	CASSLTTGSGNTIYF	TGTGCCAGCAGCTTAACGACAGGGTCTGGAAACACCATATATTTT
-	TRBD1	TRBV11-2	TRBJ1-3	CASSAPGGWGNTIYF	TGTGCCAGCAGCGCACCAGGGGGTTGGGGAAACACCATATATTTT
-	-	TRBV27	TRBJ2-1	CASSSSLQGEQFF	TGTGCCAGCAGTTCCAGCCTTCAGGGGGAGCAGTTCTTC
-	-	TRBV7-2	TRBJ1-3	CASSSPNVNIYF	TGTGCCAGCAGCTCCCCGAATGTGAACATATATTTT
many	-	TRBV2	TRBJ2-1	CASSPSGTPRGSNEQFF	TGTGCCAGCAGTCCCTCCGGGACTCCCCGGGGGTCCAATGAGCAGTTCTTC
many	TRBD1	TRBV12-3/TRBV12-4	TRBJ1-2	CASWFRGQGNYGYTF	TGTGCCAGCTGGTTCAGGGGGCAGGGGAACTATGGCTACACCTTC
many	TRBD1	TRBV5-5	TRBJ1-1	CASSWDRAVTEAFF	TGTGCCAGCAGCTGGGACAGGGCGGTGACTGAAGCTTTCTTT
-	TRBD2	TRBV11-1	TRBJ2-1	CASSLEGREGLDEQFF	TGTGCCAGCAGCTTAGAAGGGCGGGAGGGCCTTGATGAGCAGTTCTTC
-	TRBD2	TRBV6-5	TRBJ2-7	CASSYSNGLGYEQYF	TGTGCCAGCAGTTACTCGAATGGACTAGGCTACGAGCAGTACTTC
-	-	TRBV4-1	TRBJ1-1	CASSRLRSEKNTEAFF	TGCGCCAGCAGCCGGCTACGTTCGGAGAAGAACACTGAAGCTTTCTTT
many	-	TRBV7-9	TRBJ2-6	CASSSREKGGSGANVLTF	TGTGCCAGCAGCTCTCGAGAGAAGGGGGGCTCTGGGGCCAACGTCCTGACTTTC
-	TRBD2	TRBV3-1	TRBJ2-3	CASSQDLAGGPDTQYF	TGTGCCAGCAGCCAAGATCTAGCGGGAGGGCCAGATACGCAGTATTTT
few	-	TRBV20-1	TRBJ1-2	CSARDGNSYGYTF	TGCAGTGCTAGAGATGGGAATAGCTATGGCTACACCTTC
few	TRBD1	TRBV6-2/TRBV6-3	TRBJ1-2	CASSTTGVGGYTF	TGTGCCAGCAGTACGACAGGGGTCGGTGGCTACACCTTC
many	-	TRBV18	TRBJ2-1	CASSSEQAYNEQFF	TGTGCCAGCTCCAGCGAGCAGGCCTACAATGAGCAGTTCTTC
few	TRBD2	TRBV20-1	TRBJ2-3	CSAEAGATDTQYF	TGCAGTGCCGAAGCGGGAGCAACAGATACGCAGTATTTT
-	TRBD1	TRBV28	TRBJ2-2	CASSAIETGDGTGELFF	TGTGCCAGCAGTGCAATAGAGACAGGGGATGGGACCGGGGAGCTGTTTTTT
many	TRBD1	TRBV6-5	TRBJ1-2	CASSYASGTGGNGYGYTF	TGTGCCAGCAGTTACGCATCCGGGACAGGGGGCAACGGCTATGGCTACACCTTC
-	TRBD2	TRBV6-5	TRBJ2-3	CASSYFSGIGTDTQYF	TGTGCCAGCAGTTATTTCAGCGGGATCGGTACAGATACGCAGTATTTT
many	TRBD2	TRBV20-1	TRBJ2-1	CSALRGGRAGGEQFF	TGCAGTGCTTTACGGGGCGGGAGGGCCGGCGGTGAGCAGTTCTTC
few	TRBD2	TRBV4-3	TRBJ2-1	CASSLRDYPKDEQFF	TGCGCCAGCAGCCTCCGGGACTACCCTAAGGATGAGCAGTTCTTC
many	-	TRBV27	TRBJ1-1	CASSSRAENTEAFF	TGTGCCAGCAGTTCTCGGGCGGAGAACACTGAAGCTTTCTTT
many	-	TRBV10-3	TRBJ2-1	CAISELGQPGNEQFF	TGTGCCATCAGTGAGCTTGGCCAGCCAGGCAATGAGCAGTTCTTC